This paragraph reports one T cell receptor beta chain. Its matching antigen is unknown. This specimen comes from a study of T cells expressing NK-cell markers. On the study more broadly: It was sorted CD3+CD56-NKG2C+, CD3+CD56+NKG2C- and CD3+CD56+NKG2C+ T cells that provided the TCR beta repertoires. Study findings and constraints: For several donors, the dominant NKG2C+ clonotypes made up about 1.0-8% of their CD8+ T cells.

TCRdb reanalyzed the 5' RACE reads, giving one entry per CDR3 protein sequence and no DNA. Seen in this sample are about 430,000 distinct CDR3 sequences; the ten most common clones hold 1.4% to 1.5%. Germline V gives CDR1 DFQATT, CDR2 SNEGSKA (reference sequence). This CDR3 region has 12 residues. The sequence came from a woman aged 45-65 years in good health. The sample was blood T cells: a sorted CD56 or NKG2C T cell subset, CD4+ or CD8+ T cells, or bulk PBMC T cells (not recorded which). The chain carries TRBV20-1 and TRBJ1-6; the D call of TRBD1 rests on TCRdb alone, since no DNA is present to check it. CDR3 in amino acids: CSARVWDSPLHF.